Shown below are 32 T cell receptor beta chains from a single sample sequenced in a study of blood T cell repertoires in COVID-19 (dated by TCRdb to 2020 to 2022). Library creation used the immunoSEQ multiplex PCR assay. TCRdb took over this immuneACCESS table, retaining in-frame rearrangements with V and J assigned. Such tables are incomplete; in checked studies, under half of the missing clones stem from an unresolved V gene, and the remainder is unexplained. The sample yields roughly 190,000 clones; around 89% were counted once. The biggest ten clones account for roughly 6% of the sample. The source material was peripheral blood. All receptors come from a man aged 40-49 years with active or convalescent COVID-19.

DNA for the CDR3: TGCGCCAGCAGCTTAGACACGAGCTCCTACGAGCAGTACTTC. Translating gives CASSLDTSSYEQYF. This rearrangement joins TRBV5-1 to TRBJ2-7; the D is unclear. The CDR3 is made up of 14 amino acids. Trimming took off 2 bases at V and 0 bases at J, with 9 bases between the two ends. Germline CDR1 is SGHRS and CDR2 is YFSETQ.

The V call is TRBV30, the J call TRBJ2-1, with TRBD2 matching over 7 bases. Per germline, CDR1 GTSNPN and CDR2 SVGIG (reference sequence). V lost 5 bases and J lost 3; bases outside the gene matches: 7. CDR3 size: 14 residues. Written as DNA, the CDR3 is TGTGCCTGGGAAACTGGCGGGAGCTACAATGAGCAGTTCTTC. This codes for CAWETGGSYNEQFF.

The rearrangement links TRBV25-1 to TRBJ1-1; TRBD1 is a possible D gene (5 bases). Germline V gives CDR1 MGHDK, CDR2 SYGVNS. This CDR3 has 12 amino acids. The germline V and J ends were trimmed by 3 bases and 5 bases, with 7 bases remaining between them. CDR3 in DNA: TGTGCCAGCAGTGATCGACAGACTGAAGCTTTCTTT. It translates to CASSDRQTEAFF.

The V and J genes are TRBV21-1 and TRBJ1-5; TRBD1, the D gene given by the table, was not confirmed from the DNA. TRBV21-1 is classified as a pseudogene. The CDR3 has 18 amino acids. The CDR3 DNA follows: TGTGCCAGCACTCCGGGACAGGGACACTTTCTGAGCAATCAGCCCCAGCATTTT. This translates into CASTPGQGHFLSNQPQHF.

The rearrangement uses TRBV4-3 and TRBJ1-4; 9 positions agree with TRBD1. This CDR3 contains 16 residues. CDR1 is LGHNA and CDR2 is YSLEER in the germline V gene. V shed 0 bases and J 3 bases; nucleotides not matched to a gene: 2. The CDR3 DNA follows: TGCGCCAGCAGCCAAGAACAGGGGGCGGCTAATGAAAAACTGTTTTTT. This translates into CASSQEQGAANEKLFF.

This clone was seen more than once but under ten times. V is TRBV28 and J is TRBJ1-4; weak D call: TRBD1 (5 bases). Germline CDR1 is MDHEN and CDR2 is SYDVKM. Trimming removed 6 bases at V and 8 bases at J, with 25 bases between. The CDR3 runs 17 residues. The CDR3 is CASRVSAWGVGGEKLFF. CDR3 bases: TGTGCCAGCAGGGTTTCAGCCTGGGGGGTTGGCGGAGAAAAACTGTTTTTT.

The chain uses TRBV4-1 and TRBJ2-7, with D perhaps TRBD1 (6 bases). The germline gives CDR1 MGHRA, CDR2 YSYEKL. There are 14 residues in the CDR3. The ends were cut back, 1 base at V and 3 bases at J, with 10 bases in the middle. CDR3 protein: CASSQVQGSYEQYF. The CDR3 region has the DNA TGCGCCAGCAGCCAAGTTCAGGGGAGCTACGAGCAGTACTTC.

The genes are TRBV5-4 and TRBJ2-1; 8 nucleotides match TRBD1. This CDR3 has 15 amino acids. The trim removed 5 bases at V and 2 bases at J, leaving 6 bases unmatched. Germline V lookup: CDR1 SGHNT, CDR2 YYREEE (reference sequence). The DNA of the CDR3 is TGTGCCAGCAGGCTGACAGGGGAGGCCTACAATGAGCAGTTCTTC. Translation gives CASRLTGEAYNEQFF.

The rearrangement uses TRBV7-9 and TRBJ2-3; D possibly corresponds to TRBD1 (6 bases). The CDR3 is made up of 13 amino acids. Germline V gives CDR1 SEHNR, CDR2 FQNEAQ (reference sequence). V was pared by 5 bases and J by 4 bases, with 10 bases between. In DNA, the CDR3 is TGTGCCAGCAGCCCCAGGGGCCCAGATACGCAGTATTTT. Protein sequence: CASSPRGPDTQYF.

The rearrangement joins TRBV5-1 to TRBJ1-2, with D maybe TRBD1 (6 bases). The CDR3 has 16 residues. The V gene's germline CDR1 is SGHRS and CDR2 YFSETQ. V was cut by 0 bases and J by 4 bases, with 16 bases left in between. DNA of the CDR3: TGCGCCAGCAGCTTGGCCGTTGGCAGGGGATCCTATGGCTACACCTTC. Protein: CASSLAVGRGSYGYTF. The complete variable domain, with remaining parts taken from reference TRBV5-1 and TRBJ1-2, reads KAGVTQTPRYLIKTRGQQVTLSCSPISGHRSVSWYQQTPGQGLQFLFEYFSETQRNKGNFPGRFSGRQFSNSRSEMNVSTLELGDSALYLCASSLAVGRGSYGYTFGSGTRLTVV.

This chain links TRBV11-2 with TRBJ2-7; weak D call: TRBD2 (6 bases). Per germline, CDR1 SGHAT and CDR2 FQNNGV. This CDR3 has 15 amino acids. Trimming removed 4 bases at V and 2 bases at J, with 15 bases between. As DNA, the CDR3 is TGTGCCAGCAGCTCCACCGAGGGAGGAACCTACGAGCAGTACTTC. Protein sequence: CASSSTEGGTYEQYF. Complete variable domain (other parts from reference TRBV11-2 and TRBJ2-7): EAGVAQSPRYKIIEKRQSVAFWCNPISGHATLYWYQQILGQGPKLLIQFQNNGVVDDSQLPKDRFSAERLKGVDSTLKIQPAKLEDSAVYLCASSSTEGGTYEQYFGPGTRLTVT.

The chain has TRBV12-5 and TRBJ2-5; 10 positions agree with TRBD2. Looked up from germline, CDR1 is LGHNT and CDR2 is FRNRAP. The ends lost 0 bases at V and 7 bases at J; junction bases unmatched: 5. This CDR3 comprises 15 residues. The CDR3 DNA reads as TGTGCTAGTGGTTTGGTAACTAGCGGGAAGGTGACCCAGTACTTC. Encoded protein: CASGLVTSGKVTQYF.

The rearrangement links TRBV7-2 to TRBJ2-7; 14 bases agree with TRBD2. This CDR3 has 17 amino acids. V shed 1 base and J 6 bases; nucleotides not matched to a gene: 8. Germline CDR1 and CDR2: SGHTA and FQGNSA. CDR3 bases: TGTGCCAGCAGCTTAGAGGGGACTAGCGGGGGAAGGAGCGAGCAGTACTTC. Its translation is CASSLEGTSGGRSEQYF.

CDR3 sequence reads: CASSRRDINSPLHF. CDR3 bases: TGTGCCAGCAGCAGAAGGGACATTAATTCACCCCTCCACTTT. This chain joins TRBV7-2 and TRBJ1-6; D is possibly TRBD1 (6 bases). The V gene's germline CDR1 is SGHTA and CDR2 FQGNSA. Trimming pared 5 bases from V and 6 bases from J, leaving 11 bases between. The CDR3 is made up of 14 amino acids.

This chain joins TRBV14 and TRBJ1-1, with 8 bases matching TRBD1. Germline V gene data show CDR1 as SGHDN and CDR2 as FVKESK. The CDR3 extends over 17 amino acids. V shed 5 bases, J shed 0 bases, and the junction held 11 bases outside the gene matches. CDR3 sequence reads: CASSGQGLLSLNTEAFF. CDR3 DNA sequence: TGTGCCAGCAGCGGACAGGGCCTACTTAGTTTGAACACTGAAGCTTTCTTT.

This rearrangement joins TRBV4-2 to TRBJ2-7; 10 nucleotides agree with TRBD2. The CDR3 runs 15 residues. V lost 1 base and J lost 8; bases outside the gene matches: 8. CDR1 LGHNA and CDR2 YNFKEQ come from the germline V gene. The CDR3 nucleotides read TGTGCCAGCAGCCAAGTTCTGGGACTAGCGTCAAAGCAGTACTTC. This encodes CASSQVLGLASKQYF.

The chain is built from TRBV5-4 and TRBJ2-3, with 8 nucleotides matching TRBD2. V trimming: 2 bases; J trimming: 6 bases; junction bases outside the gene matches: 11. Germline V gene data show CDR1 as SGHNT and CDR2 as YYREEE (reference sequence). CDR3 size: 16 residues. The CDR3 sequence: CASSLGGGHKSDTQYF. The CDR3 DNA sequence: TGTGCCAGCAGCTTAGGCGGGGGGCACAAATCTGATACGCAGTATTTT.

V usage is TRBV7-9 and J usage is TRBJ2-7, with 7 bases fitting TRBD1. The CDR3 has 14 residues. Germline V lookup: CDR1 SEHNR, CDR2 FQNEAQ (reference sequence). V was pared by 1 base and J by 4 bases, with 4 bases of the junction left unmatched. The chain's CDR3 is CASSLVGRGYEQYF. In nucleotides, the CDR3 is TGTGCCAGCAGCTTAGTGGGCAGGGGGTACGAGCAGTACTTC.

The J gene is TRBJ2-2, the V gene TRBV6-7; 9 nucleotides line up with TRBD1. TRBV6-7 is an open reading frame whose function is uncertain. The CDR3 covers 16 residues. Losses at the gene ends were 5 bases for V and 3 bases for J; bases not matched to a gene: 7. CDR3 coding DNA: TGTGCCAGCAGTCAACAGGGGGCTGAATACACCGGGGAGCTGTTTTTT. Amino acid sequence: CASSQQGAEYTGELFF.

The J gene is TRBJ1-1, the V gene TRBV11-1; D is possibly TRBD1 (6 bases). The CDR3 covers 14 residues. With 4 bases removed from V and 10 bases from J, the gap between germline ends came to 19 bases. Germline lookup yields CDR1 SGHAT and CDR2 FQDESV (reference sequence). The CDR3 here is CASSSPGTPRAAFF. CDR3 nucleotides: TGTGCCAGCAGCTCGCCCGGGACACCCAGGGCAGCTTTCTTT.

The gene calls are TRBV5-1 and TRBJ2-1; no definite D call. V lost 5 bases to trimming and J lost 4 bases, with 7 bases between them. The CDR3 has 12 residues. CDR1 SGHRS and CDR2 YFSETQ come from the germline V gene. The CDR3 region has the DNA TGCGCCAGCAGTCAACAGTACAATGAGCAGTTCTTC. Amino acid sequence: CASSQQYNEQFF.

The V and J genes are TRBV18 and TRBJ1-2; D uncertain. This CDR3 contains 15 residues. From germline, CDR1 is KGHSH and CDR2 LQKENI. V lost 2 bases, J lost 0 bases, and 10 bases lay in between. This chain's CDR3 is CASSPRAGPNYGYTF. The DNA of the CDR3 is TGTGCCAGCTCACCAAGAGCAGGTCCTAACTATGGCTACACCTTC.

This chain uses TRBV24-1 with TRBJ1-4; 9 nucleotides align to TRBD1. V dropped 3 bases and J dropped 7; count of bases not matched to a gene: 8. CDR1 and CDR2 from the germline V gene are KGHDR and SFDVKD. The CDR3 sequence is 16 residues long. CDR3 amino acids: CATSDPGQGNGEKLFF. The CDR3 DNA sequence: TGTGCCACCAGTGATCCCGGACAGGGGAATGGTGAAAAACTGTTTTTT.

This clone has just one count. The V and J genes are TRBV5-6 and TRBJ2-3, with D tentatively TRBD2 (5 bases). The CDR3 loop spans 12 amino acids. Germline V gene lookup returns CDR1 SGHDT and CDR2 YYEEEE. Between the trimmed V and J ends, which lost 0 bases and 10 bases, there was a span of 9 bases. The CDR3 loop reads CASSLAVGAQYF. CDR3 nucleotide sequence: TGTGCCAGCAGCTTGGCCGTCGGGGCGCAGTATTTT.

In nucleotides, the CDR3 is TGTGCCAGCAGCTTGGGGCGGTACATGGATGGCTACACCTTC. Its translation is CASSLGRYMDGYTF. The rearrangement uses TRBV5-4 and TRBJ1-2, with D uncertain. There are 14 residues in the CDR3. Germline V gene data show CDR1 as SGHNT and CDR2 as YYREEE (reference sequence). V shed 0 bases and J shed 6 bases, with 12 bases lying between them.

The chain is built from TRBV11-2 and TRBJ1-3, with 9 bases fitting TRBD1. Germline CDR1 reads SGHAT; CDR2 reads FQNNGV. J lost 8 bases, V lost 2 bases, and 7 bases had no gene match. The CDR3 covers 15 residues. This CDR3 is CASSLRGGQGDTIYF. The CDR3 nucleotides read TGTGCCAGCAGCTTAAGGGGGGGACAGGGTGACACCATATATTTT.

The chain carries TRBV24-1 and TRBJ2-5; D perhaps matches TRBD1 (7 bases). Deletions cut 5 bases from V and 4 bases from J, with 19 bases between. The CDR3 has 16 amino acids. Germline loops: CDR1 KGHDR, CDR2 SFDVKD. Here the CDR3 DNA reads TGTGCCACCAGTGTTTCGGACAGGAGGGGGGCAGAGACCCAGTACTTC. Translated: CATSVSDRRGAETQYF.

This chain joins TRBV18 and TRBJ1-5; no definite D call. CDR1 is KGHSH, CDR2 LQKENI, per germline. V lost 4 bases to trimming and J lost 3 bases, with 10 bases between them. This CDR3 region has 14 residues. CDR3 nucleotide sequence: TGTGCCAGCTCACGAACAGATCACAATCAGCCCCAGCATTTT. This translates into CASSRTDHNQPQHF.

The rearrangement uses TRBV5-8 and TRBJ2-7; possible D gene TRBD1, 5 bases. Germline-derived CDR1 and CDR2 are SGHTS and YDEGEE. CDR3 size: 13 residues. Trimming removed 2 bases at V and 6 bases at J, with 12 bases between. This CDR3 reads CASSFPLGVEQYF. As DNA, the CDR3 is TGTGCCAGCAGCTTTCCCTTAGGGGTCGAGCAGTACTTC.

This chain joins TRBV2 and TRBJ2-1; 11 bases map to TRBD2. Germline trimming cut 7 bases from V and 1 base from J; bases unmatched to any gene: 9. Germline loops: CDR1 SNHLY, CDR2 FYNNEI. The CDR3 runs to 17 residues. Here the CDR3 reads CASNPGRLAGSYNEQFF. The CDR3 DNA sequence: TGTGCCAGCAATCCCGGGAGACTAGCGGGGTCCTACAATGAGCAGTTCTTC. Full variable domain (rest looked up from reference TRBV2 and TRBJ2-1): EPEVTQTPSHQVTQMGQEVILRCVPISNHLYFYWYRQILGQKVEFLVSFYNNEISEKSEIFDDQFSVERPDGSNFTLKIRSTKLEDSAMYFCASNPGRLAGSYNEQFFGPGTRLTVL.

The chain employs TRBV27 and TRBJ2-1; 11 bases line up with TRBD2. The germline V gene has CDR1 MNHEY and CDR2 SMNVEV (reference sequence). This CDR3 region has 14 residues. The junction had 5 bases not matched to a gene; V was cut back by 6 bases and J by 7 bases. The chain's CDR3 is CASSRTSGYNEQFF. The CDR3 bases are TGTGCCAGCAGCAGGACTAGCGGGTATAATGAGCAGTTCTTC.

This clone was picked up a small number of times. This CDR3 reads CASSTTSRAPQHF. In nucleotides, the CDR3 is TGTGCCAGCAGTACAACATCCAGGGCCCCCCAGCATTTT. This sequence joins TRBV6-2 or TRBV6-3 and TRBJ1-5, with D possibly being TRBD1 (5 bases). The CDR3 extends over 13 amino acids. Trimming cost V 5 bases and J 10 bases, with 15 bases left between them. The germline V gene has CDR1 MNHEY and CDR2 SVGEGT.